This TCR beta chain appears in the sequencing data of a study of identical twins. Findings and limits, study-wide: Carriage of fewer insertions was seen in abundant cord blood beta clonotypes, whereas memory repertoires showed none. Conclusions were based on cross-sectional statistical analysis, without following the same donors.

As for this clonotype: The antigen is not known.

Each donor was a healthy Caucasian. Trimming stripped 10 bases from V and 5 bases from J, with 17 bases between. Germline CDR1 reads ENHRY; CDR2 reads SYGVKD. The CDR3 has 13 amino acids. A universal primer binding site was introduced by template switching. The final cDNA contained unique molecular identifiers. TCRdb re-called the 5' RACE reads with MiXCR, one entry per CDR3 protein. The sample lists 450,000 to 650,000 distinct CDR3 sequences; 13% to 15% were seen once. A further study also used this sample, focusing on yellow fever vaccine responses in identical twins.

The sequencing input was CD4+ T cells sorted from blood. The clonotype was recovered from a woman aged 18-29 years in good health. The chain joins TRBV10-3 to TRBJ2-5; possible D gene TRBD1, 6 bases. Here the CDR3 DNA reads TGTGCCAGTCGTACAGGGTTGTTGGAGACCCAGTACTTC. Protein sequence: CASRTGLLETQYF.